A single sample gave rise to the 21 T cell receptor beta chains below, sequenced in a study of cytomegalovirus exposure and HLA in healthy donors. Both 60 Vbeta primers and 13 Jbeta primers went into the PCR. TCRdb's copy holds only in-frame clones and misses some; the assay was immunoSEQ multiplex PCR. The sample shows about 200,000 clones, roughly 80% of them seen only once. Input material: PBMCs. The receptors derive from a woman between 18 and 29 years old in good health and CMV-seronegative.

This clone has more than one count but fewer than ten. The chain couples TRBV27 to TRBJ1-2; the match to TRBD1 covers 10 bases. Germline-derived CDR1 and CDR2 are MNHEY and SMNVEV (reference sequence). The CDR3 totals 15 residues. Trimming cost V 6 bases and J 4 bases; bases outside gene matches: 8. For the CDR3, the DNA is TGTGCCAGCAGAACCGACAGGGGGCGGGGCTATGGCTACACCTTC. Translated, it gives CASRTDRGRGYGYTF.

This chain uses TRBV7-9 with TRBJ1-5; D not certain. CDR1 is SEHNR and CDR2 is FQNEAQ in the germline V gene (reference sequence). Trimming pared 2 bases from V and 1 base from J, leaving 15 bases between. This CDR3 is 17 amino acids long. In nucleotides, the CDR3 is TGTGCCAGCAGCTTAAGTAGCGGCACAGCCAGCAATCAGCCCCAGCATTTT. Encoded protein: CASSLSSGTASNQPQHF.

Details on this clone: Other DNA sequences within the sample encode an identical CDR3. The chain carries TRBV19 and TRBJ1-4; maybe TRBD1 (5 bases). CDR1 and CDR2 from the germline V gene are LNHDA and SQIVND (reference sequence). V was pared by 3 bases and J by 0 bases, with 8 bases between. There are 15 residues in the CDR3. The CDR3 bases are TGTGCCAGTAGTATTGCGGGGGCAACTAATGAAAAACTGTTTTTT. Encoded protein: CASSIAGATNEKLFF.

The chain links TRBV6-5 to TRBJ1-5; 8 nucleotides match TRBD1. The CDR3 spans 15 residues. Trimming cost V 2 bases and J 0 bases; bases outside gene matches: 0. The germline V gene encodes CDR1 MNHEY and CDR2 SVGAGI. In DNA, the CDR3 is TGTGCCAGCAGTTACGGACAGGGTAGCAATCAGCCCCAGCATTTT. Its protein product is CASSYGQGSNQPQHF.

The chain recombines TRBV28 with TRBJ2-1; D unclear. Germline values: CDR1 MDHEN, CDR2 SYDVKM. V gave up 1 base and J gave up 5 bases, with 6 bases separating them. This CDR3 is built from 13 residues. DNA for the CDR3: TGTGCCAGCAGTTTATTGCGAAACAATGAGCAGTTCTTC. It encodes CASSLLRNNEQFF.

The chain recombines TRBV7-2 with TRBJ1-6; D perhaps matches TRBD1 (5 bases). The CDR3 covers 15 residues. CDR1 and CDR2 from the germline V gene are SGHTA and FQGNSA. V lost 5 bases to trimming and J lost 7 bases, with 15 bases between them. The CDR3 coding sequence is TGTGCCAGCAGCGTCACGGCAGGGAGGAATTCACCCCTCCACTTT. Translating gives CASSVTAGRNSPLHF.

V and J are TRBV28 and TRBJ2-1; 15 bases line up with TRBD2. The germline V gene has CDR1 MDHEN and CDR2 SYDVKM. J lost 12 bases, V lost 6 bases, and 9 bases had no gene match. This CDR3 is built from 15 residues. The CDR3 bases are TGTGCCAGCAGCTCCGGGACTAGCGGGAGGCCTACGCAGTTCTTC. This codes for CASSSGTSGRPTQFF.

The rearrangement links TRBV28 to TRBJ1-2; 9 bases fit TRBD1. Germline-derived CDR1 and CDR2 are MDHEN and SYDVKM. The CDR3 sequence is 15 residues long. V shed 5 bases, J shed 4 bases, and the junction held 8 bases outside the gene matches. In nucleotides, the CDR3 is TGTGCCAGCAGTCCGCCGACAGGGGGTGGCTATGGCTACACCTTC. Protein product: CASSPPTGGGYGYTF.

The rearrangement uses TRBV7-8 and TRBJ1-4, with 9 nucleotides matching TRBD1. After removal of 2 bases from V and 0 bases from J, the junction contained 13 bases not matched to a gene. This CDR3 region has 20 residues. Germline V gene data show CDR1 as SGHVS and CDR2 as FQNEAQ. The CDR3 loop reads CASSLLRTGALTSTNEKLFF. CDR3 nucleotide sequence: TGTGCCAGCAGCTTATTAAGGACAGGGGCACTAACCTCAACTAATGAAAAACTGTTTTTT.

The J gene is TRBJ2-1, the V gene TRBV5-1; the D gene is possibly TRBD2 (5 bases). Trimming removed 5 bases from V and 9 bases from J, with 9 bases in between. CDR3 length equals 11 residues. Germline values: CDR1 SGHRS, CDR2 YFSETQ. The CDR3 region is CASRLEAEQFF. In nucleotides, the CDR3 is TGCGCCAGCAGACTGGAGGCTGAGCAGTTCTTC.

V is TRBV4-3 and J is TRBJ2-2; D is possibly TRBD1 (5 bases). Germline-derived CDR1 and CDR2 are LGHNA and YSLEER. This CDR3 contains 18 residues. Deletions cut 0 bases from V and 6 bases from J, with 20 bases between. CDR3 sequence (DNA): TGCGCCAGCAGCCAAGAGGCCCCCAGGGTATATGAATCCGGGGAGCTGTTTTTT. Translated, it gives CASSQEAPRVYESGELFF.

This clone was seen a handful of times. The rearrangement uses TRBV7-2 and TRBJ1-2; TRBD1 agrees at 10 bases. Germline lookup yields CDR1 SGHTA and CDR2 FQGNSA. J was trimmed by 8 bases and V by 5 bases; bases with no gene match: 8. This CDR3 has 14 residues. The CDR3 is CASSARDRGGGYTF. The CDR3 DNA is TGTGCCAGCAGCGCCCGGGACAGGGGAGGAGGCTACACCTTC.

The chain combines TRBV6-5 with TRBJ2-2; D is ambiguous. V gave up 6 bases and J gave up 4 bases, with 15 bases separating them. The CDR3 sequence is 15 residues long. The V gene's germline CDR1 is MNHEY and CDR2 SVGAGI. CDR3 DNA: TGTGCCAGCAGACCCCACGGCAGGCGCACCGGGGAGCTGTTTTTT. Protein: CASRPHGRRTGELFF.

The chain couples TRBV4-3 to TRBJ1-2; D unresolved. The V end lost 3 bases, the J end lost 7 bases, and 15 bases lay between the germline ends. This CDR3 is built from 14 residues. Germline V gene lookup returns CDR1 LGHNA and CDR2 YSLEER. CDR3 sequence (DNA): TGCGCCAGCAGCCAGCCTGCTGGGAGCAGTGGCTACACCTTC. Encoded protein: CASSQPAGSSGYTF.

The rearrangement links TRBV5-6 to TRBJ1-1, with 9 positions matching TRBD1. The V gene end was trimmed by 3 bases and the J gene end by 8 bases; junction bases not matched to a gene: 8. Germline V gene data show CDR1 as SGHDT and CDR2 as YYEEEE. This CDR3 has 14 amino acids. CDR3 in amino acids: CASSSGTGMSEAFF. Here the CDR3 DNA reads TGTGCCAGCAGCTCCGGGACAGGGATGTCAGAAGCTTTCTTT.

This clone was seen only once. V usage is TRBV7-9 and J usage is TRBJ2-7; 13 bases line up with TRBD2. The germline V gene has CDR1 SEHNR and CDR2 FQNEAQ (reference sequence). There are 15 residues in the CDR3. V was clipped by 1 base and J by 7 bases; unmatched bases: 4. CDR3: CASSLVTSGRGEQYF. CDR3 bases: TGTGCCAGCAGCTTAGTAACTAGCGGGAGGGGTGAGCAGTACTTC.

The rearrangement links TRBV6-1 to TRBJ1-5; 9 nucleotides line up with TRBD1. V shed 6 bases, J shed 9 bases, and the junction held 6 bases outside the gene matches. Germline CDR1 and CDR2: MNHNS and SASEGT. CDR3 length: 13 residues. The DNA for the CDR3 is TGTGCCAGCAGGGACAGGGGAGAGGGGCCCCAGCATTTT. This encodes CASRDRGEGPQHF.

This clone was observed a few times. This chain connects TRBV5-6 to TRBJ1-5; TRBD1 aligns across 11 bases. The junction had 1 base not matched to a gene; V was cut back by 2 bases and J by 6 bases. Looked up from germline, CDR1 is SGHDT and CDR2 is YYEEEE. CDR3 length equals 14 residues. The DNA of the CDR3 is TGTGCCAGCAGCTTCGGACAGGGGGCTCAGCCCCAGCATTTT. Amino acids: CASSFGQGAQPQHF.

The CDR3 DNA reads as TGTGCCAGCAGCTTAGCCACAGGCCCCTACGAGCAGTACTTC. Amino acid sequence: CASSLATGPYEQYF. J is TRBJ2-7 and V is TRBV7-2, with a possible D match to TRBD1 (5 bases). The CDR3 totals 14 residues. Looked up from germline, CDR1 is SGHTA and CDR2 is FQGNSA. V was shortened by 0 bases and J by 2 bases, with 8 bases between the two germline ends.

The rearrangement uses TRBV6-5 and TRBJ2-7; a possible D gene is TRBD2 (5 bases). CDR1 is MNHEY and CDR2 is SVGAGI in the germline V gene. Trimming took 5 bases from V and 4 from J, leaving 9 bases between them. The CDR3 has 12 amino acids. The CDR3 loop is CASSEGGYEQYV. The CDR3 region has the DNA TGTGCCAGCAGTGAGGGTGGTTACGAGCAGTACGTC.

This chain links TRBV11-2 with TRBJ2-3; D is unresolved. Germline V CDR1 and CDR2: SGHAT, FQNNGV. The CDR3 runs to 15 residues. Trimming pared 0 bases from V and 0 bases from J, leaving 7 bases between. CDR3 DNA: TGTGCCAGCAGCTTAGACCCGACTAGCACAGATACGCAGTATTTT. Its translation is CASSLDPTSTDTQYF.